This TCR beta chain is drawn from a study of blood T cells in healthy people across ages. A second PCR of roughly 7 to 11 cycles used a sample-barcoded 5' primer and a J-beta primer mix. In TCRdb, the 5' RACE reads were re-called with MiXCR into one record per CDR3 protein. The repertoire holds 980,000 or so distinct CDR3 sequences, with roughly 48% as singletons. The V gene end was trimmed by 5 bases and the J gene end by 0 bases; junction bases not matched to a gene: 11. CDR1 and CDR2 from the germline V gene are MNHEY and SMNVEV (reference sequence). CDR3 length equals 17 residues. V usage is TRBV27 and J usage is TRBJ2-3, with 7 bases identical to TRBD1. The sample was blood. The TCR sequence derives from a man aged 25-40 years in good health. CDR3 bases: TGTGCCAGCAGTATAGACAGGGCGGGCCTTAGCACAGATACGCAGTATTTT. Its translation: CASSIDRAGLSTDTQYF.